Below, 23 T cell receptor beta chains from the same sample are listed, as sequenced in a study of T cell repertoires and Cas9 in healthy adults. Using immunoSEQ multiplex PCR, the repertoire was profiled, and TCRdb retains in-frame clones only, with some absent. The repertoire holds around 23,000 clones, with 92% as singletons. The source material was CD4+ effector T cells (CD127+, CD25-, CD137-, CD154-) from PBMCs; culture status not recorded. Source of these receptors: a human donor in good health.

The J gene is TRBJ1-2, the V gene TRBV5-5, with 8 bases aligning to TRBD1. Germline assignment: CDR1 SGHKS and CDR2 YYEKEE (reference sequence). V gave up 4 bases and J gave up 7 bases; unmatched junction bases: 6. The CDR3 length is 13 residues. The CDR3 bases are TGTGCCAGCAGCCTAGGACAGGGAATTGGCTACACCTTC. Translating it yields CASSLGQGIGYTF.

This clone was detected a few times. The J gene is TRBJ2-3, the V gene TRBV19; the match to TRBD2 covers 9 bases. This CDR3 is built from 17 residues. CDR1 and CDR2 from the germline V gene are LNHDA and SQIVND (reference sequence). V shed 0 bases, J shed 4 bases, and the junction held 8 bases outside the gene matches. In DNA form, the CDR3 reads TGTGCCAGTAGTATAGATCTAGAGCGGGGGGTATCAGATACGCAGTATTTT. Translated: CASSIDLERGVSDTQYF.

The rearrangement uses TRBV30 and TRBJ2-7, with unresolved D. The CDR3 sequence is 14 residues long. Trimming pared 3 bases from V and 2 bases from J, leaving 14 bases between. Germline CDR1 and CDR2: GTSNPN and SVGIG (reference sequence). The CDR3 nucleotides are TGTGCCTGGAGGGCCCAAGGGTTCCCCTACGAGCAGTACTTC. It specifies CAWRAQGFPYEQYF.

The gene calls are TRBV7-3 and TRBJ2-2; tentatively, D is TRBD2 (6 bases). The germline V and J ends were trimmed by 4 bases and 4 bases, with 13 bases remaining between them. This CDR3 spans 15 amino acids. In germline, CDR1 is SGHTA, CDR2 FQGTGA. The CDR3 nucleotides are TGTGCCAGCAGCTCGCTCACTAGCCCCACCGGGGAGCTGTTTTTT. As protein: CASSSLTSPTGELFF.

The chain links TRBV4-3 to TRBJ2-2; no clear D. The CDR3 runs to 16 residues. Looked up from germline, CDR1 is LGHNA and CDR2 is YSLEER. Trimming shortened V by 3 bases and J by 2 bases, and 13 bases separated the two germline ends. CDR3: CASSHAPSLNTGELFF. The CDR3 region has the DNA TGCGCCAGCAGCCACGCCCCGAGCCTCAACACCGGGGAGCTGTTTTTT.

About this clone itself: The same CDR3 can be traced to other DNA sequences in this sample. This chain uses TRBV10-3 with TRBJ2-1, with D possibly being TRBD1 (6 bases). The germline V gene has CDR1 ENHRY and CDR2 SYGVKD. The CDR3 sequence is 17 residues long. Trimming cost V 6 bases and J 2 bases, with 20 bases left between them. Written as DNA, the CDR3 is TGTGCCATCAGGGGCGAGCCAGGGGTATGGGCCTACAATGAGCAGTTCTTC. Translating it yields CAIRGEPGVWAYNEQFF.

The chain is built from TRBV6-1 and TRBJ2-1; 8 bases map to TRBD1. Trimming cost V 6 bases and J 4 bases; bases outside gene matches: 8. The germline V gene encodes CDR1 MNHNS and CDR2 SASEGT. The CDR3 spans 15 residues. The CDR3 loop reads CASRPGTGTYNEQFF. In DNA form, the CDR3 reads TGTGCCAGCAGGCCCGGGACAGGTACTTACAATGAGCAGTTCTTC.

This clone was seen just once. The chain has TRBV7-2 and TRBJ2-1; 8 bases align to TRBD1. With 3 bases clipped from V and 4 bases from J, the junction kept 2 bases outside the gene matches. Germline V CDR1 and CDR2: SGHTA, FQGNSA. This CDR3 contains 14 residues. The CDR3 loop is CASSLGQVYNEQFF. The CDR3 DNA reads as TGTGCCAGCAGCTTGGGACAGGTTTACAATGAGCAGTTCTTC.

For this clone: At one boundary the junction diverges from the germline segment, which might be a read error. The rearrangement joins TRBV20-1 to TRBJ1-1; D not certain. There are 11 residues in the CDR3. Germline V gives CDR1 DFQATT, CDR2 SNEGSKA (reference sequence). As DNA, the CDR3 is TGCAGTGCGAGAGTGAACACTGAAGCTTTCTTT. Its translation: CSARVNTEAFF.

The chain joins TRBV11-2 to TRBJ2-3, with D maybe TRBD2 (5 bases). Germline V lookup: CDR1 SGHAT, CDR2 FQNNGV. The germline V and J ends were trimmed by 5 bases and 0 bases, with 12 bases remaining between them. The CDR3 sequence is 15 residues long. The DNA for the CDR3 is TGTGCCAGCAGCCCGATAGCGTCTAGCACAGATACGCAGTATTTT. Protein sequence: CASSPIASSTDTQYF. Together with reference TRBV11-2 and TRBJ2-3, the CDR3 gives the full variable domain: EAGVAQSPRYKIIEKRQSVAFWCNPISGHATLYWYQQILGQGPKLLIQFQNNGVVDDSQLPKDRFSAERLKGVDSTLKIQPAKLEDSAVYLCASSPIASSTDTQYFGPGTRLTVL.

The CDR3 DNA is TGTGCCACCGGGTCGTTTAGGGGGGGGCGGACTAACTATGGCTACACCTTC. Residues: CATGSFRGGRTNYGYTF. The gene calls are TRBV27 and TRBJ1-2, with D possibly being TRBD1 (6 bases). V lost 10 bases, J lost 0 bases, and 24 bases lay in between. There are 17 residues in the CDR3. Germline V gene lookup returns CDR1 MNHEY and CDR2 SMNVEV (reference sequence).

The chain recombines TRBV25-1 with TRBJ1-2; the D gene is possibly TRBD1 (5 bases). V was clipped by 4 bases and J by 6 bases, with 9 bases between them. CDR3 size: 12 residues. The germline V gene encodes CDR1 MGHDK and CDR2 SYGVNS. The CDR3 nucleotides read TGTGCCAGCAGTGGGGGCGCCCATGGCTACACCTTC. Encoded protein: CASSGGAHGYTF.

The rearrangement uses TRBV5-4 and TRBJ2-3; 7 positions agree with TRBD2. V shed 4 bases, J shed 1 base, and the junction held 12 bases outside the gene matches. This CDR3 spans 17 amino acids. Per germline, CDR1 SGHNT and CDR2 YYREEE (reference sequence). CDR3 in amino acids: CASSRNLRDYGTDTQYF. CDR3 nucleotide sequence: TGTGCCAGCAGCAGAAACCTCCGGGACTATGGCACAGATACGCAGTATTTT.

The CDR3 DNA sequence: TGTGCCATCAGTGAGTCCCCCTCAGAGACCCAGTACTTC. It is translated as CAISESPSETQYF. The rearrangement joins TRBV10-3 to TRBJ2-5; D remains ambiguous. Germline loops: CDR1 ENHRY, CDR2 SYGVKD. CDR3 length: 13 amino acids. V lost 0 bases to trimming and J lost 4 bases, with 6 bases between them.

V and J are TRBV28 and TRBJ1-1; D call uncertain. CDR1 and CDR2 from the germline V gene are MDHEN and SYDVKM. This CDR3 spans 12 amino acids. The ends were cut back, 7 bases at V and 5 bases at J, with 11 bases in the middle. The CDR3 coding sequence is TGTGCCAGCACAGAGGGTCGTACTGAAGCTTTCTTT. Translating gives CASTEGRTEAFF.

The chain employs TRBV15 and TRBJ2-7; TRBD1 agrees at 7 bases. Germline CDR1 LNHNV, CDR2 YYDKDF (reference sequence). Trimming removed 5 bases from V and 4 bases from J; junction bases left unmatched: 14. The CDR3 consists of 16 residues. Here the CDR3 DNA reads TGTGCCACCAGCCCTTTTACCGGGACAGTACCATACGAGCAGTACTTC. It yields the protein CATSPFTGTVPYEQYF.

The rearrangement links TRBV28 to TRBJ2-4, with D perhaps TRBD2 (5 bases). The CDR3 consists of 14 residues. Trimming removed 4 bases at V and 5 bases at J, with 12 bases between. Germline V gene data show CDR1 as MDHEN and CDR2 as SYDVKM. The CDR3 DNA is TGTGCCAGCAGTTACCGGGGTGCCCAAAACATTCAGTACTTC. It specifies CASSYRGAQNIQYF.

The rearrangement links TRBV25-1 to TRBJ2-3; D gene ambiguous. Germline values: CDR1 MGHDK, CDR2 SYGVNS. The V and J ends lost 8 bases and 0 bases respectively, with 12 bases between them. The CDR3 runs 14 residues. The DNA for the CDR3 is TGTGCCAGCGGAGCCGCCTTTAGCACAGATACGCAGTATTTT. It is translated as CASGAAFSTDTQYF.

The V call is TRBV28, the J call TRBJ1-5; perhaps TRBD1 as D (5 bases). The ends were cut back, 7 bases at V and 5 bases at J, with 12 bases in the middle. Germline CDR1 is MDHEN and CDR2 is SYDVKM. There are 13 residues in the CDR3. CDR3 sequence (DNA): TGTGCCAGCAATGGGGGACGGCATCAGCCCCAGCATTTT. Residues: CASNGGRHQPQHF.

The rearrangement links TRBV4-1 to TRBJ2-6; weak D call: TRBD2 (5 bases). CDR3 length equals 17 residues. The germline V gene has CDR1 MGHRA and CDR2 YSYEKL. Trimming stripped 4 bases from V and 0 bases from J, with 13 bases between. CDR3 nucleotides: TGCGCCAGCAGCCTGCGGGTCGCGAGCTCTGGGGCCAACGTCCTGACTTTC. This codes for CASSLRVASSGANVLTF.

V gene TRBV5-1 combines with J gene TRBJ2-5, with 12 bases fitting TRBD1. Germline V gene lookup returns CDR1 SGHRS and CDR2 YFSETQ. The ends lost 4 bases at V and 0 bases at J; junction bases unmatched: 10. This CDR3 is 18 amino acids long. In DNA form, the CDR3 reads TGCGCCAGCAGCGGGGGGACAGGGGGCTGGCGGGACCAAGAGACCCAGTACTTC. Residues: CASSGGTGGWRDQETQYF.

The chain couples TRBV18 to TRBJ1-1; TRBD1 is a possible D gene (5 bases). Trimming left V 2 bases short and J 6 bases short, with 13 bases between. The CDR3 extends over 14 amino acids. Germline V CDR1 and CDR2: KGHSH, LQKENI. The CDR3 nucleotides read TGTGCCAGCTCACCAGGCAGGGTTGCCCCTGAAGCTTTCTTT. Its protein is CASSPGRVAPEAFF. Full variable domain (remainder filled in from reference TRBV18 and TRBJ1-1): NAGVMQNPRHLVRRRGQEARLRCSPMKGHSHVYWYRQLPEEGLKFMVYLQKENIIDESGMPKERFSAEFPKEGPSILRIQQVVRGDSAAYFCASSPGRVAPEAFFGQGTRLTVV.

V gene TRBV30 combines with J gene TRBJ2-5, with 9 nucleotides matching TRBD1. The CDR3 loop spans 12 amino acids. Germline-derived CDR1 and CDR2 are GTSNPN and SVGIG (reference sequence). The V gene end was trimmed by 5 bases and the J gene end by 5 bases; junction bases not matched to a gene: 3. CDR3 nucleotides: TGTGCCTGGGGGACAGGGTGGGAGACCCAGTACTTC. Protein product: CAWGTGWETQYF.